Listed below are T cell receptor beta chains from one sample, sequenced in a study of blood T cell repertoires in COVID-19. The protocol was immunoSEQ multiplex PCR, while the TCRdb copy is restricted to in-frame clones and leaves out a portion. Of approximately 65,000 clones listed, 85% to 90% are singletons. Sequenced sample: peripheral blood. The origin of the receptors is a man aged 50 to 60 with acute or convalescent COVID-19. Both conserved end residues are part of each CDR3. A D gene is named only where the DNA matches it firmly. A row's size may be missing; if present it is once, few, many or a size class.

>TRBV6-5|NA|NA|TRBJ1-5
TGTGCCAGCAGACACAGGGATCCCTTCAATCAGCCCCAGCATTTT
CASRHRDPFNQPQHF
>TRBV5-1|TRBD2|NA|TRBJ2-2
TGCGCCAGCAGCTTGGTAGCGGGAGTTACCGGGGAGCTGTTTTTT
CASSLVAGVTGELFF
>TRBV25-1|NA|NA|TRBJ1-1
TGTGCCAGCAGTGAATCTATTATCTCTGAAGCTTTCTTT
CASSESIISEAFF
>TRBV9|NA|NA|TRBJ1-4
TGTGCCAGCAGCGTAGCGGGGGGGGCTGCTGAAAAACTGTTTTTT
CASSVAGGAAEKLFF
>TRBV18|NA|few|TRBJ2-7
TGTGCCAGCTCACCAGAATATCAGGGAACCTACGAGCAGTACTTC
CASSPEYQGTYEQYF
>TRBV28|NA|NA|TRBJ2-7
TGTGCCAGCAGCCACGGGACTGAGACCTACGAGCAGTACTTC
CASSHGTETYEQYF
>TRBV19|NA|NA|TRBJ1-5
TGTGCCAGTAGTATTGGGGCGAGATCCCAGCATTTT
CASSIGARSQHF
>TRBV18|NA|NA|TRBJ1-2
TGTGCCAGCTCCCCCGAGAGTAACTATGGCTACACCTTC
CASSPESNYGYTF
>TRBV5-6|NA|NA|TRBJ2-7
TGTGCCAGCAGCTTAGCGGTCAGCGAGCAGTACTTC
CASSLAVSEQYF
>TRBV28|TRBD1|NA|TRBJ1-6
TGTGCCTCCAAAAGGGACAGGGCCAATTCACCCCTCCACTTT
CASKRDRANSPLHF
>TRBV2|TRBD1|once|TRBJ2-7
TGTGCCAGCAGGAATCGACAGGGGTTCCACGAGCAGTACTTC
CASRNRQGFHEQYF
>TRBV9|NA|NA|TRBJ1-1
TGTGCCAGCAGCGCACAGGGCCAATCTTACACTGAAGCTTTCTTT
CASSAQGQSYTEAFF
>TRBV7-8|NA|NA|TRBJ1-2
TGTGCCAGCAGCTTAGGACAGCGCTATGGCTACACCTTC
CASSLGQRYGYTF
>TRBV4-1|TRBD1|once|TRBJ1-3
TGCGCCAGCAGGCAGGGGGAGAGCTCTGGAAACACCATATATTTT
CASRQGESSGNTIYF
>TRBV6-6|TRBD1|NA|TRBJ2-7
TGTGCCAGCAGTACGATCAGGACAGGGACGGACGAGCAGTACTTC
CASSTIRTGTDEQYF
>TRBV20-1|NA|NA|TRBJ2-5
TGCAGTGCCCGCACGGGGGGCCGAGGGTACTTC
CSARTGGRGYF
>TRBV18|TRBD1|NA|TRBJ1-5
TGTGCCAGCTCCCGACAGGGAGAGGCTCAGCCCCAGCATTTT
CASSRQGEAQPQHF
>TRBV28|TRBD1|few|TRBJ1-3
TGTGCCACCGACTCCGGGACAGGGATTATTCGGGGAAACACCATATATTTT
CATDSGTGIIRGNTIYF
>TRBV6-1|TRBD1|NA|TRBJ1-5
TGTGCCAGCAGTGAACAGGGGGGCCAGCCCCAGCATTTT
CASSEQGGQPQHF
>TRBV5-6|NA|NA|TRBJ1-2
TGTGCCAGCAGCTTGTACCTTACAGAGGGTGGCTACACCTTC
CASSLYLTEGGYTF
>TRBV30|NA|NA|TRBJ2-7
TGTGCCTGGAGTGTACGGGTCGACCGGAAGCAGTACTTC
CAWSVRVDRKQYF
>TRBV27|TRBD2|NA|TRBJ2-1
TGTGCCAGCAGTTTATCCCCTCGCGGGCGGGAGGACGGCCCCGATGAGCAGTTCTTC
CASSLSPRGREDGPDEQFF
>TRBV5-1|NA|NA|TRBJ2-2
TGCGCCAGCAGCTTGGACTCCTTCAACACCGGGGAGCTGTTTTTT
CASSLDSFNTGELFF
>TRBV5-4|NA|NA|TRBJ1-3
TGTGCCAGCAGCTCAGGGGTTGGAAACACCATATATTTT
CASSSGVGNTIYF
>TRBV7-7|NA|NA|TRBJ2-7
TGTGCTAGCAGCTTAGCTGGCAGGGTCGAGCAGTACTTC
CASSLAGRVEQYF
>TRBV7-9|NA|NA|TRBJ1-2
TGTGCCAGCAGCTTATATGGGGCGAATGGCTACACCTTC
CASSLYGANGYTF
>TRBV3-1/TRBV3-2|NA|few|TRBJ1-1
TGTGCCAGCAGCCCCTGGACAGAGAACACTGAAGCTTTCTTT
CASSPWTENTEAFF
>TRBV18|NA|NA|TRBJ1-6
TGTGCCAGCTCACCACGCAGGGCGGAAGCGAATTCACCCCTCCACTTT
CASSPRRAEANSPLHF
>TRBV18|NA|NA|TRBJ1-3
TGTGCCAGCTCACCACTAGGGCTAATGGGGCGCTCTGGAAACACCATATATTTT
CASSPLGLMGRSGNTIYF
>TRBV19|NA|NA|TRBJ2-7
TGTGCCAGTAGTTTACAGGTGTCTACCATATACGAGCAGTACTTC
CASSLQVSTIYEQYF
>TRBV3-1/TRBV3-2|TRBD2|few|TRBJ2-7
TGTGCCAGCAGCCAGGGGACTAGCCCCTACGAGCAGTACTTC
CASSQGTSPYEQYF
>TRBV10-2|NA|NA|TRBJ2-2
TGCGCCAGCCTCTCCGGGGAGCTGTTTTTT
CASLSGELFF
>TRBV6-5|NA|NA|TRBJ2-3
TGTGCCAGCAGTTACTCCGCGGGGCCCTCTGTGGATACGCAGTATTTT
CASSYSAGPSVDTQYF
>TRBV7-2|NA|NA|TRBJ2-5
TGTGCCAGCAGCAACCCGACTAAAAAGACTGCGACCCAGTACTTC
CASSNPTKKTATQYF
>TRBV5-1|NA|NA|TRBJ1-3
TGCGCCAGCAGCGAGGGTACCAGCTTCTCTGGAAACACCATATATTTT
CASSEGTSFSGNTIYF
>TRBV20-1|NA|once|TRBJ2-7
TGCAGTGCTAGTAACCCCGGGTTGAGCGAGCAGTACTTC
CSASNPGLSEQYF
>TRBV6-2/TRBV6-3|TRBD1|NA|TRBJ2-2
TGTGCCAGCAGTTATACGGACAGGGTGGACACCGGGGAGCTGTTTTTT
CASSYTDRVDTGELFF
>TRBV7-2|NA|NA|TRBJ2-7
TGTGCCAGCAGCTCCACGACAGGAGCCTACGAGCAGTACTTC
CASSSTTGAYEQYF
>TRBV11-1|TRBD1|NA|TRBJ2-5
TGTGCCAGCAGCAGAGGGACAGGGGCCCTAAAAGAGACCCAGTACTTC
CASSRGTGALKETQYF
>TRBV24-1|NA|NA|TRBJ2-5
TGTGCCACCAGTGAGACCCACGCGGGTGTTAACCAAGAGACCCAGTACTTC
CATSETHAGVNQETQYF
>TRBV6-5|TRBD1|NA|TRBJ1-4
TGTGCGGGGGGACAGGTGGCTAATGAAAAACTGTTTTTT
CAGGQVANEKLFF
>TRBV12-3/TRBV12-4|NA|NA|TRBJ1-1
TGTGCCAGCAGGACAGTCAGCGCCTCTGAAGCTTTCTTT
CASRTVSASEAFF
>TRBV6-1|NA|NA|TRBJ1-4
TGTGCCAGCAGGACAGGCCCTGAAAAACTGTTTTTT
CASRTGPEKLFF
>TRBV24-1|TRBD2|NA|TRBJ2-2
TGTGCCACCAGTGATCCGGGGGGGTTTAGATCGAACACCGGGGAGCTGTTTTTT
CATSDPGGFRSNTGELFF
>TRBV19|NA|once|TRBJ1-4
TGTGCCAGTATGGAGACGGGGGTAACTAATGAAAAACTGTTTTTT
CASMETGVTNEKLFF
>TRBV7-3|NA|NA|TRBJ2-2
TGTGCCAGCAGCCCCAGTCGCGGCCCCGGGGAGCTGTTTTTT
CASSPSRGPGELFF
>TRBV6-5|TRBD1|NA|TRBJ2-3
TGTGCCAGCAGTTACCTTACAGGGGGTAGCACAGATACGCAGTATTTT
CASSYLTGGSTDTQYF